Presented here are 10 T cell receptor beta chains from one specimen sequenced in a study of blood T cell repertoires in COVID-19. Clones were read by immunoSEQ multiplex PCR, and TCRdb kept only the in-frame ones, dropping some. The sample shows about 170,000 clones, about 85% of them seen only once. The sequenced sample was peripheral blood. The source is a man aged 60 to 75 who had recovered from COVID-19.

This clone came up once. This chain connects TRBV7-2 to TRBJ1-6, with a possible D match to TRBD1 (6 bases). Looked up from germline, CDR1 is SGHTA and CDR2 is FQGNSA. The V gene lost 0 bases and the J gene lost 9 bases, with 21 bases spanning the gap. CDR3 length equals 18 residues. CDR3 region: CASSLAPSLGAGGSPLHF. The CDR3, as DNA: TGTGCCAGCAGCTTAGCCCCCTCTTTGGGGGCTGGAGGTTCACCCCTCCACTTT.

The table lists this clone with a count of one. V gene TRBV3-1 (or the pseudogene TRBV3-2) combines with J gene TRBJ2-1, with D possibly being TRBD2 (5 bases). The CDR3 runs to 14 residues. In germline, CDR1 is LGHDT, CDR2 YNNKEL (reference sequence). V was pared by 2 bases and J by 5 bases, with 10 bases between. CDR3 residues: CASSQRGRHNEQFF. CDR3 nucleotides: TGTGCCAGCAGCCAACGCGGGCGGCACAATGAGCAGTTCTTC.

As DNA, the CDR3 is TGTGCCAGTAGTATAGTTGTGGGGACAGGGGGCAATCAGCCCCAGCATTTT. This encodes CASSIVVGTGGNQPQHF. The chain employs TRBV19 and TRBJ1-5, with 10 bases aligning to TRBD1. CDR1 LNHDA and CDR2 SQIVND come from the germline V gene (reference sequence). CDR3 length: 17 residues. The V segment lost 1 base and the J segment 2 bases; nucleotides outside the gene matches: 5.

Written as DNA, the CDR3 is TGTGCCAGCAGTGACGGCCAGGGGGTCGGGGAGACCCAGTACTTC. It translates to CASSDGQGVGETQYF. The chain couples TRBV6-1 to TRBJ2-5, with TRBD1 identical over 7 bases. The ends lost 3 bases at V and 5 bases at J; junction bases unmatched: 9. CDR3 size: 15 residues. Germline CDR1 is MNHNS and CDR2 is SASEGT.

This chain joins TRBV27 and TRBJ1-1; D unclear. Germline CDR1 and CDR2: MNHEY and SMNVEV (reference sequence). V lost 3 bases and J lost 5, with 13 bases in between. The CDR3 consists of 14 residues. In DNA, the CDR3 is TGTGCCAGCAGTTTTGACCCGATGGAGACTGAAGCTTTCTTT. Translation gives CASSFDPMETEAFF.

This clone was seen once. The chain employs TRBV29-1 and TRBJ1-1, with D perhaps TRBD1 (5 bases). CDR1 is SQVTM, CDR2 ANQGSEA, per germline. V was shortened by 7 bases and J by 3 bases, with 18 bases between the two germline ends. There are 14 residues in the CDR3. CDR3 sequence (DNA): TGCAGCGCCCGGTGGGGGGGATTGGACACTGAAGCTTTCTTT. Translating it yields CSARWGGLDTEAFF.

This chain connects TRBV6-1 to TRBJ1-5, with TRBD1 as a possible D gene (5 bases). Looked up from germline, CDR1 is MNHNS and CDR2 is SASEGT. There are 15 residues in the CDR3. Trimming removed 0 bases at V and 2 bases at J, with 8 bases between. The CDR3 here is CASSEAPTGNQPQHF. As DNA, the CDR3 is TGTGCCAGCAGTGAAGCACCGACAGGCAATCAGCCCCAGCATTTT.

The CDR3 DNA follows: TGTGCCAGCAGCCGGACAGGGGACAATGAAAAACTGTTTTTT. It codes for CASSRTGDNEKLFF. The chain couples TRBV7-9 to TRBJ1-4; TRBD1 matches 9 bases. CDR1 is SEHNR and CDR2 is FQNEAQ in the germline V gene (reference sequence). The CDR3 is made up of 14 amino acids. V lost 5 bases to trimming and J lost 5 bases; unmatched junction nucleotides: 3.

The V and J genes are TRBV7-8 and TRBJ2-3; the D gene is possibly TRBD1 (5 bases). Germline assignment: CDR1 SGHVS and CDR2 FQNEAQ. The V and J ends lost 5 bases and 0 bases respectively, with 15 bases between them. This CDR3 has 16 amino acids. The CDR3 nucleotides read TGTGCCAGCAGCAAAGGGGCATCACTGAGCACAGATACGCAGTATTTT. Translation: CASSKGASLSTDTQYF.

This chain uses TRBV18 with TRBJ1-5; no clear D. This CDR3 is 14 amino acids long. The V and J ends lost 5 bases and 4 bases respectively, with 12 bases between them. Germline V gene data show CDR1 as KGHSH and CDR2 as LQKENI. DNA for the CDR3: TGTGCCAGCTCAGACCAACGGGGAAATCAGCCCCAGCATTTT. This translates into CASSDQRGNQPQHF.